These T cell receptor beta chains were read from a single sample in a study of T cell responses to AZD1222 COVID-19 vaccine. TCRdb keeps only in-frame clones here, not all; method: immunoSEQ multiplex PCR. The sample contains around 28,000 clones, around nine tenths of which appear only once. Here the sequenced sample was peripheral blood, taken on day 0 of AZD1222 vaccination. These receptor sequences come from an adult in good health. Each CDR3 is given without its conserved first and last residue. A row's size may be missing; if present it is once, few, many or a size class.

clone_size	v_call	cdr3_aa
-	TRBV30	AWSAQGNQPQH
-	TRBV27	ASSFGRLNTEAF
-	TRBV7-9	ASSPQTSITEAF
-	TRBV30	AWSSTSGREQY
-	TRBV6-1	ASSGGLAGVQETQY
-	TRBV29-1	SARTGPNEKLF
-	TRBV29-1	SADGGVPDTQY
-	TRBV9	ASRFWVRSYNEQF
-	TRBV19	ASTAHRDPRPQH
-	TRBV30	AWGGLNEQY
once	TRBV19	ASSIVTVGGELF
-	TRBV18	ASSLASGTGSGETQY
once	TRBV10-2	ASSTLQGSGNTIY
-	TRBV11-2	ASSLGFRTIKNEQF
-	TRBV29-1	SVIKGGGGTDTQY
-	TRBV14	ASTRTGGSPLH
-	TRBV7-6	ASSSFRSYEQY
-	TRBV7-2	ASSIRTVYEQY